This T cell receptor beta chain appears in the sequencing data of a study of vaccination effects on CD4 cells after COVID-19. Peptide-pool stimulation followed by sequencing identified expanded antigen-specific CD4+ clonotypes in the ViraFEST assay. Following a roughly 10-day culture, CD4+ T cells were purified. Previously uninfected by SARS-CoV-2, the vaccine recipients also showed negative nucleocapsid antibodies. On this clone: Its target is not known.

V gave up 2 bases and J gave up 7 bases; unmatched junction bases: 14. The germline V gene has CDR1 GTSNPN and CDR2 SVGIG (reference sequence). The CDR3 contains 16 residues. Profiled with immunoSEQ multiplex PCR; TCRdb holds only in-frame clones, not every one. Of roughly 76,000 clones in the sample, approximately 81% are singletons; the top ten hold 1.5% to 2%. This TCR derives from a human donor who received a COVID-19 vaccine. This chain joins TRBV30 and TRBJ2-3; 8 bases are a match to TRBD1. The sequenced sample was CD4+ T cells from PBMCs cultured with HCoV-229E spike peptides, obtained before COVID-19 vaccination. In nucleotides, the CDR3 is TGTGCCTGGAGTCTTGGTATCAGGGGGCCGGGGAATACGCAGTATTTT. It translates to CAWSLGIRGPGNTQYF. Variable domain in full (rest from reference TRBV30 and TRBJ2-3): SQTIHQWPATLVQPVGSPLSLECTVEGTSNPNLYWYRQAAGRGLQLLFYSVGIGQISSEVPQNLSASRPQDRQFILSSKKLLLSDSGFYLCAWSLGIRGPGNTQYFGPGTRLTVL.